This passage covers 2 T cell receptor beta chains from one sample sequenced in a study of CXCR3-negative and CXCR3-positive naive CD8 T cells. Libraries of TRB cDNA were made by 5' RACE and carried UMIs. TCRdb reanalyzed the 5' RACE reads, giving one entry per CDR3 protein sequence and no DNA. The sample has some 8,000 distinct CDR3 sequences; the top ten hold about 2%. Study results and limitations: Higher TRB CDR3 hydrophobicity marked CXCR3-positive naive cells relative to CXCR3-negative naive cells.

These receptors' targets are unknown. Sequencing used naive CXCR3+ CD8+ T cells from blood. Subset of the sample: CD45RO-CCR7+CD27+CD95- naive CD8+ T cells expressing CXCR3 (TNR3+). All receptors derive from a human donor in good health. Some clones in this sample may be carry-over from other donors' samples.

This clonotype is called medium-sized based on its frequency. CDR3 sequence reads: CSARGRASYEQYF. V gene TRBV20-1 combines with J gene TRBJ2-7; no DNA is available, so the TRBD1 call from TCRdb remains unchecked. The germline CDR1 and CDR2 sequences are DFQATT and SNEGSKA (reference sequence). This CDR3 has 13 amino acids.

This chain joins TRBV28 and TRBJ2-7. CDR1 is MDHEN, CDR2 SYDVKM, per germline. CDR3 length equals 12 residues. This chain's CDR3 is CASSRWGYEQYF.